The present T cell receptor beta chain was sequenced within a study of shared clonotypes between healthy human individuals. For the study at large: Samples came from a couple of female and a few male donors aged 18 to 49. The plates for each donor numbered three CD4 naive, three CD4 memory, two CD8 naive and one CD8 memory. Study outcomes and limitations: The sharing of 4% to 5.5% of naive CD4 clonotypes was seen across a handful of donors.

About this clone: The antigen is unknown.

Per the germline V gene, CDR1 is SGHRS and CDR2 is YFSETQ. The CDR3 contains 16 residues. V was pared by 2 bases and J by 2 bases, with 7 bases of the junction left unmatched. Using approximately 190 ng DNA, 30,000 to 35,000 T cell genomes, the sorted-subset replicate PCRs were run. Data came from immunoSEQ multiplex PCR; TCRdb stores just in-frame clones and leaves some out. Here the sample spans approximately 980,000 clones, around 80% being singletons. This rearrangement joins TRBV5-1 to TRBJ2-7; 10 nucleotides agree with TRBD1. The clonotype originates from a man younger than 35 in good health. The sample taken for sequencing was memory CD4+ T cells sorted from blood. The subset is: CD45RA-negative fraction. CDR3 sequence reads: CASSFRLGQGAYEQYF. The CDR3 DNA follows: TGCGCCAGCAGCTTCAGGCTAGGACAGGGGGCCTACGAGCAGTACTTC.